The sequence of this TCR beta chain was determined in a study of T cell responses to AZD1222 COVID-19 vaccine. General study points: Repertoires were sampled only after the peak T cell response. It should be noted that donors were predominantly white British and more often female, and clonal diversity was possibly underestimated.

Repertoires were generated with immunoSEQ multiplex PCR, while TCRdb's copy carries only in-frame clones and drops some. The data contain some 95,000 clones, around nine tenths of them singletons. With regard to this clone: Its specificity is unknown.

Germline loops: CDR1 MNHNS, CDR2 SASEGT. The CDR3 has 14 residues. Trimming removed 1 base at V and 4 bases at J, with 7 bases between. The clonotype originates from an adult in good health. The rearrangement uses TRBV6-1 and TRBJ1-4; D remains ambiguous. The input for sequencing was peripheral blood, taken on day 0 of AZD1222 vaccination. DNA for the CDR3: TGTGCCAGCAGTGAAGTCCAGTATAATGAAAAACTGTTTTTT. This translates into CASSEVQYNEKLFF.